This record looks at one T cell receptor beta chain sequence and its context. As yet, its antigen is unknown. The data originate from a study of response to subunit inactivated influenza vaccine. General study results and limits: The authors suggested that every seasonal influenza vaccination recruits few new T cells.

The germline CDR1 and CDR2 sequences are DFQATT and SNEGSKA (reference sequence). V lost 5 bases to trimming and J lost 6 bases; unmatched junction nucleotides: 7. The CDR3 sequence is 13 residues long. TCRdb recomputed calls from the RT-PCR reads with MiXCR, one row per CDR3 protein. This table holds around 160,000 distinct CDR3 sequences, roughly 10% found once. The receptor comes from a man aged 45 to 65 who received an inactivated influenza vaccine. Material: non-naive T cells sorted from PBMCs, obtained roughly 48 days after vaccination. V gene TRBV20-1 combines with J gene TRBJ2-7; TRBD1 matches 10 bases. In DNA form, the CDR3 reads TGCAGTGCTCCTTGGGACAGGGGTCCCGAGCAGTACTTC. Amino acid sequence: CSAPWDRGPEQYF.